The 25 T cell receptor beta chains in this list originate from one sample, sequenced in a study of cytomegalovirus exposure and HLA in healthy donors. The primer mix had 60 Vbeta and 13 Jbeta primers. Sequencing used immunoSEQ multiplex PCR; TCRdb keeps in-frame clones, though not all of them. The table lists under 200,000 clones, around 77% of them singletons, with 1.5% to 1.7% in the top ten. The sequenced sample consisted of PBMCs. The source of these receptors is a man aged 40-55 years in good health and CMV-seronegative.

The CDR3 nucleotides are TGTGCCAGTAGTCGTTGGACAGGCGCTGATAAGGCGGCCGGGGAGCTGTTTTTT. Translating it yields CASSRWTGADKAAGELFF. V gene TRBV19 combines with J gene TRBJ2-2, with 7 positions matching TRBD1. Germline V lookup: CDR1 LNHDA, CDR2 SQIVND (reference sequence). This CDR3 has 18 amino acids. V shed 5 bases and J 6 bases; nucleotides not matched to a gene: 18.

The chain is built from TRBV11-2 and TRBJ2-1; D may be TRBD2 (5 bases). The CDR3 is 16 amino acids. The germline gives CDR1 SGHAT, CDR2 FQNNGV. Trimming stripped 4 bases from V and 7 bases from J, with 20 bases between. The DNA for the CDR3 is TGTGCCAGCAGCTGGCCTAGGGTCTCGAGGGAAAATGAGCAGTTCTTC. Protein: CASSWPRVSRENEQFF.

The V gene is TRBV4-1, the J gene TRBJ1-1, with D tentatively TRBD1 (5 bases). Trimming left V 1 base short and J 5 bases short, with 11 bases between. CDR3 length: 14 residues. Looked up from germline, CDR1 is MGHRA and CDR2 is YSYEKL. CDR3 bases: TGCGCCAGCAGCCAAGTAGGCCAGGGAACTGAAGCTTTCTTT. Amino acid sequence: CASSQVGQGTEAFF.

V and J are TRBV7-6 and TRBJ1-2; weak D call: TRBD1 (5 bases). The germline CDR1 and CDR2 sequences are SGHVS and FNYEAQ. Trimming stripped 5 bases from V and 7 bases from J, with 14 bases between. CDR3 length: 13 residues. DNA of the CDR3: TGTGCCAGCAGCCCAGCGGGGGTGGGTGGCTACACCTTC. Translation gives CASSPAGVGGYTF.

The CDR3 DNA follows: TGTGCCAGCAGCTTTTTATCCGTAGCTAACTATGGCTACACCTTC. Translated, it gives CASSFLSVANYGYTF. This sequence joins TRBV7-3 and TRBJ1-2; D remains ambiguous. CDR1 is SGHTA, CDR2 FQGTGA, per germline. This CDR3 region has 15 residues. The V and J ends lost 3 bases and 0 bases respectively, with 11 bases between them.

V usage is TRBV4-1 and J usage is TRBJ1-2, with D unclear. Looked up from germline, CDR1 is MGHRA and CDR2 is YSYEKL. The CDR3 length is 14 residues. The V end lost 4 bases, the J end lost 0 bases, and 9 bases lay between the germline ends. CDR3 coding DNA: TGCGCCAGCAGCCGAGACGGTACTAACTATGGCTACACCTTC. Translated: CASSRDGTNYGYTF.

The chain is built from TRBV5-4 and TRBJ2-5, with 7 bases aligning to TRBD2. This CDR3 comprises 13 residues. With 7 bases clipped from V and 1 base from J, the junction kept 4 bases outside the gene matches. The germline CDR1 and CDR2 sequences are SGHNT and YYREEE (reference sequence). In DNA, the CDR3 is TGTGCCAGCGGGAGGGCCCTCCAAGAGACCCAGTACTTC. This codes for CASGRALQETQYF.

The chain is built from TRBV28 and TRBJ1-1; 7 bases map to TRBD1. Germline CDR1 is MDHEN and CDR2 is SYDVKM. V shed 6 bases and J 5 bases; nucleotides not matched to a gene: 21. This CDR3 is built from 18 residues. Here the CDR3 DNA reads TGTGCCAGCAGGACCACCACGGGACAGCGGTACCCGGGAACTGAAGCTTTCTTT. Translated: CASRTTTGQRYPGTEAFF.

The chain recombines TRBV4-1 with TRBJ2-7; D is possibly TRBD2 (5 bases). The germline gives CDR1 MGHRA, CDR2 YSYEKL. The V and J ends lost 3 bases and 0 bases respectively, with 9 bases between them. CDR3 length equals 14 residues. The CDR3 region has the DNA TGCGCCAGCAGCCAGGTCGGAGGCTCCTACGAGCAGTACTTC. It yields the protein CASSQVGGSYEQYF.

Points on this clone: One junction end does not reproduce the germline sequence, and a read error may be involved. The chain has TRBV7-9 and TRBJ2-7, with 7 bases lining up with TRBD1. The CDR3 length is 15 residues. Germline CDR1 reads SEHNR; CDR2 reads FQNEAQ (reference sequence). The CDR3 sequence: CSSSFIDRVPYEQYF. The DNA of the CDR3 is TGTTCCAGCAGCTTTATAGACAGGGTCCCCTACGAGCAGTACTTC.

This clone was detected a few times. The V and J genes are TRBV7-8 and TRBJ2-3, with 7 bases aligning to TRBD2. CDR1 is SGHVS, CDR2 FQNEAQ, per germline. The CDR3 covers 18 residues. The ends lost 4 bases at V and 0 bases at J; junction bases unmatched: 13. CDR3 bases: TGTGCCAGCAGCTCGGCATTTGGCGGGAGCCCTAGCACAGATACGCAGTATTTT. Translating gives CASSSAFGGSPSTDTQYF.

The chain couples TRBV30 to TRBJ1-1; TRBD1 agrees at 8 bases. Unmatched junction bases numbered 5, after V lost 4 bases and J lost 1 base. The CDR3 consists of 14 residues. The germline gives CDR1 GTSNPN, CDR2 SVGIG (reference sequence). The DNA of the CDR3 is TGTGCCTGGACTACCGGGACAGGGAACACTGAAGCTTTCTTT. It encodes CAWTTGTGNTEAFF.

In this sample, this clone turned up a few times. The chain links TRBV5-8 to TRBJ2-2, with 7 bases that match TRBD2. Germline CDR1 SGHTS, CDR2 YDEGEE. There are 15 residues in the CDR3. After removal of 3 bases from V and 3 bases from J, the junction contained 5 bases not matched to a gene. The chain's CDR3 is CASSSGLGYTGELFF. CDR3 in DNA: TGTGCCAGCAGCTCCGGACTAGGATACACCGGGGAGCTGTTTTTT. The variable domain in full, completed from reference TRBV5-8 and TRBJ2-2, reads EAGVTQSPTHLIKTRGQQATLRCSPISGHTSVYWYQQALGLGLQFLLWYDEGEERNRGNFPPRFSGRQFPNYSSELNVNALELEDSALYLCASSSGLGYTGELFFGEGSRLTVL.

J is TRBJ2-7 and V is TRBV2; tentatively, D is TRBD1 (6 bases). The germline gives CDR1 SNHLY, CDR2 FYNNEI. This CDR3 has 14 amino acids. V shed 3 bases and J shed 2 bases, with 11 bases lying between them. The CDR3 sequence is CASSDWDTPYEQYF. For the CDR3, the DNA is TGTGCCAGCAGTGATTGGGACACCCCCTACGAGCAGTACTTC.

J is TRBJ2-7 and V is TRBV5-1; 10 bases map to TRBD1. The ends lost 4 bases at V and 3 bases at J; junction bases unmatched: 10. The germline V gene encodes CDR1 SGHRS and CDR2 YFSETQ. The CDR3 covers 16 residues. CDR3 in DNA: TGCGCCAGCAGCCGGGGTGGGACAGGGGTCATCTACGAGCAGTACTTC. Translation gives CASSRGGTGVIYEQYF.

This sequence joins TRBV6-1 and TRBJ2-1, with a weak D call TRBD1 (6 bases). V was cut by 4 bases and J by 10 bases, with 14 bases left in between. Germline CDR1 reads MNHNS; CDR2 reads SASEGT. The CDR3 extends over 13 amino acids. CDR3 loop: CASSALQGREQFF. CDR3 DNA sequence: TGTGCCAGCAGTGCACTACAGGGAAGGGAGCAGTTCTTC.

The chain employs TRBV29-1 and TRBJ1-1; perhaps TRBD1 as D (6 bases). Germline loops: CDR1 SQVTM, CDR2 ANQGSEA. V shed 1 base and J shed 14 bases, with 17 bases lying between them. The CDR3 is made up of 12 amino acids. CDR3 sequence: CSVEVGREGGFF. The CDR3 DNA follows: TGCAGCGTTGAAGTCGGTCGGGAGGGGGGCTTCTTT.

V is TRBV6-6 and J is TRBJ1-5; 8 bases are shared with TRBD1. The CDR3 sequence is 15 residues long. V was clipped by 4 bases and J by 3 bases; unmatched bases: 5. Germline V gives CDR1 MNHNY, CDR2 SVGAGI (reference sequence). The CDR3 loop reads CASSSGQGDNQPQHF. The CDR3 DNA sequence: TGTGCCAGCAGTTCCGGACAGGGCGACAATCAGCCCCAGCATTTT.

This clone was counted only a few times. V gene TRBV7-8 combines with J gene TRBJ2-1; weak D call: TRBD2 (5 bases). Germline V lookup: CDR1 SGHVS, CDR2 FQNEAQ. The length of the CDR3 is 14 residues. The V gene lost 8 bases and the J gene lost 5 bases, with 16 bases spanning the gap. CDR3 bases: TGTGCCAGCGCCTTGGCGGCTAGCAACAATGAGCAGTTCTTC. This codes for CASALAASNNEQFF.

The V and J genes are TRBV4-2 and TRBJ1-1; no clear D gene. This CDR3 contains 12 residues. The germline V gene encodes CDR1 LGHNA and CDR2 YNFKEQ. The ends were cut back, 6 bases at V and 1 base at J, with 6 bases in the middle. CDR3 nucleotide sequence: TGTGCCAGCAGAGCCCAGAACACTGAAGCTTTCTTT. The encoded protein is CASRAQNTEAFF.

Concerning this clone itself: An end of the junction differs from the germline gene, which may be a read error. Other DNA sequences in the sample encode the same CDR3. The CDR3 region has the DNA TGCGCCAGCAGCGGGGACAGGTCGCAGGAAGCTTTCTTT. Translated, it gives CASSGDRSQEAFF. V usage is TRBV9 and J usage is TRBJ1-1; TRBD1 matches 8 bases. Per the germline V gene, CDR1 is SGDLS and CDR2 is YYNGEE. The CDR3 extends over 13 amino acids.

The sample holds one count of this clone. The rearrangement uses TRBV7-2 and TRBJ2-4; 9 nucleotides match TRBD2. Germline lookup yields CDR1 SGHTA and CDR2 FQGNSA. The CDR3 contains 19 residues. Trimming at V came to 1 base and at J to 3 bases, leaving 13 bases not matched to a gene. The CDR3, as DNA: TGTGCCAGCAGCTTAGGCCTAGCGGGGACTAGCACCGGCAAAAACATTCAGTACTTC. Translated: CASSLGLAGTSTGKNIQYF.

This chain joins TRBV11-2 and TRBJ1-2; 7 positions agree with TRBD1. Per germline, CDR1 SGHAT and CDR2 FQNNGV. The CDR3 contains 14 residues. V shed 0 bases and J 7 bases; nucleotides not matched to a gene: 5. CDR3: CASSLDTGVSGYTF. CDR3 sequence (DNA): TGTGCCAGCAGCTTAGACACAGGGGTTAGTGGCTACACCTTC.

The CDR3 bases are TGTGCCAGCAGTGATATAGGGACTTGGAGCTCCTACAATGAGCAGTTCTTC. This sequence encodes CASSDIGTWSSYNEQFF. V and J are TRBV2 and TRBJ2-1; perhaps TRBD2 as D (6 bases). The CDR3 is 17 amino acids. Trimming removed 3 bases from V and 0 bases from J, with 15 bases in between. The germline gives CDR1 SNHLY, CDR2 FYNNEI.

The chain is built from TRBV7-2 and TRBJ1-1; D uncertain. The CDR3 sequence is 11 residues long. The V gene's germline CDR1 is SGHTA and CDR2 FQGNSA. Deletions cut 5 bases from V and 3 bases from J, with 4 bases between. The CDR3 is CASSPDTEAFF. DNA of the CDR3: TGTGCCAGCAGCCCCGACACTGAAGCTTTCTTT.